The present T cell receptor (beta chain) was sequenced within a study of identical twins. Germline V CDR1 and CDR2: MGHDK, SYGVNS. The CDR3 covers 13 residues. TCRdb redid the calling of the 5' RACE reads with MiXCR, one entry per CDR3 protein. This table has 550,000 to 800,000 distinct CDR3 sequences, under 8.5% appearing once. This clonotype showed up many times. The germline gene is not matched at one end of the junction; a read error may be the cause. These data were likewise used in another study, on yellow fever vaccine responses in identical twins.

This receptor was obtained from a woman aged 18-29 years in good health. The specimen sequenced was PBMCs. The chain joins TRBV25-1 to TRBJ2-3; D unresolved. CDR3 DNA: TGTGCCAGCAGTCAATACAGAACAGATACGCAGTATTTT. As protein: CASSQYRTDTQYF.